The entry below describes one TCR beta chain. Generated by immunoSEQ multiplex PCR, the TCRdb table keeps only in-frame clones and is missing some. The sample consists of 150,000 to 200,000 clones, less than 90% of them appearing once. The V and J ends lost 2 bases and 1 base, in that order; junction bases with no gene match: 7. Germline V CDR1 and CDR2: SGHAT, FQNNGV. The CDR3 contains 17 residues. This record belongs to a study of blood T cell repertoires in COVID-19. Study-level information: From T cells, B-cell-depleted T cells, or PBMCs came the material, which was cDNA or gDNA.

The rearrangement uses TRBV11-2 and TRBJ2-3; 9 bases agree with TRBD2. The sequence derives from a man aged 65-85 years with active or convalescent COVID-19. The source material was peripheral blood. The CDR3 DNA sequence: TGTGCCAGCAGCTTACCCTTAGGCGGGGGGGGCACAGATACGCAGTATTTT. As protein: CASSLPLGGGGTDTQYF.